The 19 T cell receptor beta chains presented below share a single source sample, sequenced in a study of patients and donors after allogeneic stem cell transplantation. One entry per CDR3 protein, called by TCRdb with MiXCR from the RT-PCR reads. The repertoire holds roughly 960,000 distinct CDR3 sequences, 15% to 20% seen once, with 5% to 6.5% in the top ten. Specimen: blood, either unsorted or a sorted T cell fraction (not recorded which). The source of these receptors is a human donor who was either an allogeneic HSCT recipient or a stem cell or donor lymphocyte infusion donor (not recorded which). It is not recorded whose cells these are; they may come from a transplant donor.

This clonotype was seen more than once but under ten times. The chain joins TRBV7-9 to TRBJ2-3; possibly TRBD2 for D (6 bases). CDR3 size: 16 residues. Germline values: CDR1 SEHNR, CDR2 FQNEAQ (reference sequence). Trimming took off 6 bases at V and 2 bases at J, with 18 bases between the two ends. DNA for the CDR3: TGTGCCAGCAGAGGTAGTAGGCGGGATGCCACAGATACGCAGTATTTT. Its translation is CASRGSRRDATDTQYF.

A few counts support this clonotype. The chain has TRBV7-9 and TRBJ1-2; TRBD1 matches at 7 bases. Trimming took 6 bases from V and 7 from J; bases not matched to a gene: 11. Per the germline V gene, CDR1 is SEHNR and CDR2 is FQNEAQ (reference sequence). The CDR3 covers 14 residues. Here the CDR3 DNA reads TGTGCCAGCAGAGGGAGGGGGCAAATGGCTGGCTACACCTTC. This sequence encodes CASRGRGQMAGYTF.

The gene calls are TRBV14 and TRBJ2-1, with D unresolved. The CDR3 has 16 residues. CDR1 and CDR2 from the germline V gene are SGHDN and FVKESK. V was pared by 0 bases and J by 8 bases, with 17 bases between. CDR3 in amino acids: CASSQDITLLFDEQFF. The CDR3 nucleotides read TGTGCCAGCAGCCAAGATATTACTCTCCTTTTCGATGAGCAGTTCTTC.

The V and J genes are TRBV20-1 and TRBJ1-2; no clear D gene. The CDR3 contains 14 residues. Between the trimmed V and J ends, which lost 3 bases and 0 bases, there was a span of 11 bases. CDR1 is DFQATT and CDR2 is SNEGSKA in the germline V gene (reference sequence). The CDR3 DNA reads TGCAGTGCTAGTGAAGGCAGCACTAACTATGGCTACACCTTC. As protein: CSASEGSTNYGYTF.

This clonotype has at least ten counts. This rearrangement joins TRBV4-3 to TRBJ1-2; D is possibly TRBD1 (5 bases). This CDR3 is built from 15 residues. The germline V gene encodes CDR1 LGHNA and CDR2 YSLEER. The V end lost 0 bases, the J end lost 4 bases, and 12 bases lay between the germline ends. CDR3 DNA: TGCGCCAGCAGCCAAGATTCCGGGGCCTCCTATGGCTACACCTTC. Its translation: CASSQDSGASYGYTF.

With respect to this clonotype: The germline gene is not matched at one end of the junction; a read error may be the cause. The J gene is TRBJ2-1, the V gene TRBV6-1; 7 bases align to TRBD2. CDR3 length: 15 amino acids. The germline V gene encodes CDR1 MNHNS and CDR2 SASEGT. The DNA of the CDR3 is TGTACCAGCAGTAAGGGCCTAGCGGACTACAATGAGCAGTTCTTC. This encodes CTSSKGLADYNEQFF.

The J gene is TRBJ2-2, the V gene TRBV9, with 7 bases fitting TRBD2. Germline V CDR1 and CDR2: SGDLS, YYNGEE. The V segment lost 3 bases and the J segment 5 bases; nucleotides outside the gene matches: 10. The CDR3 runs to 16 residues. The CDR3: CASSGTSASLTGELFF. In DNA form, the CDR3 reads TGTGCCAGCAGCGGAACTAGCGCGAGTTTGACCGGGGAGCTGTTTTTT.

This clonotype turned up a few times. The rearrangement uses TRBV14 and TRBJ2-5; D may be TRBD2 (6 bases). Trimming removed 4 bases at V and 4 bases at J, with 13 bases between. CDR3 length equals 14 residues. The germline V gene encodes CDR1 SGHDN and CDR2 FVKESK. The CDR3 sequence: CASSPQGGGETQYF. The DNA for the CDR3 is TGTGCCAGCAGCCCCCAGGGAGGAGGAGAGACCCAGTACTTC.

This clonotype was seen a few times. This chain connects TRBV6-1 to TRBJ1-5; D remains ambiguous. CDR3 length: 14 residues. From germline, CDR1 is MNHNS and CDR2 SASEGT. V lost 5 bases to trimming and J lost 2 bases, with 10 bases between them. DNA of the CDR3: TGTGCCAGCAGTCCTCCCGGGGGCAATCAGCCCCAGCATTTT. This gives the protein CASSPPGGNQPQHF.

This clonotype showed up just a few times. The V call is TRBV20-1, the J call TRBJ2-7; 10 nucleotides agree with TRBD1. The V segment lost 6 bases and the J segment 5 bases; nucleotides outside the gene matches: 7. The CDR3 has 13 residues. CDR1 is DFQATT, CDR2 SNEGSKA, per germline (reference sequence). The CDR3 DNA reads TGCAGTGCCGGACGGGACAGGGGTCACGAGCAGTACTTC. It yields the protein CSAGRDRGHEQYF.

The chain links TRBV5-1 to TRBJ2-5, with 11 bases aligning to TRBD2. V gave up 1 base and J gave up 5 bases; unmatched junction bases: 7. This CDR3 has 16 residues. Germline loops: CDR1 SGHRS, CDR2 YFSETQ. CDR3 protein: CASSLQSSGRLETQYF. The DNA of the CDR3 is TGCGCCAGCAGCTTGCAGTCTAGCGGGAGGTTGGAGACCCAGTACTTC.

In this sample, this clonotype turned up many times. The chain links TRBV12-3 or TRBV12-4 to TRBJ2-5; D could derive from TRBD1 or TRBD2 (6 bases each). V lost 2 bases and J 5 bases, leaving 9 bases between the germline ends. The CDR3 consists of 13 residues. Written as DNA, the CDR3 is TGTGCCAGCAGTTTAAGGGGGGCGGAGACCCAGTACTTC. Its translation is CASSLRGAETQYF.

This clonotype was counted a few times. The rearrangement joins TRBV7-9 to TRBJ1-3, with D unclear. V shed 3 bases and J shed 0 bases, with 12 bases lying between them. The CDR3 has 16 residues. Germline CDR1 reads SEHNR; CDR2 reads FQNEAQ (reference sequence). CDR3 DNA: TGTGCCAGCAGCTTTCCACTCGGCCCCTCTGGAAACACCATATATTTT. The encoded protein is CASSFPLGPSGNTIYF. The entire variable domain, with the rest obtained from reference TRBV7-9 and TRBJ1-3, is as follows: DTGVSQNPRHKITKRGQNVTFRCDPISEHNRLYWYRQTLGQGPEFLTYFQNEAQLEKSRLLSDRFSAERPKGSFSTLEIQRTEQGDSAMYLCASSFPLGPSGNTIYFGEGSWLTVV.

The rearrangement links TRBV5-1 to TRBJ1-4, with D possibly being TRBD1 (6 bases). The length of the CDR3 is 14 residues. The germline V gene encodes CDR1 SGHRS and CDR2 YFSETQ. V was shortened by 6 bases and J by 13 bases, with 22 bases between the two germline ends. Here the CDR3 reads CASNVRPNQGRLFF. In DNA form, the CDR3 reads TGCGCCAGCAACGTTAGGCCGAACCAGGGGAGACTGTTTTTT.

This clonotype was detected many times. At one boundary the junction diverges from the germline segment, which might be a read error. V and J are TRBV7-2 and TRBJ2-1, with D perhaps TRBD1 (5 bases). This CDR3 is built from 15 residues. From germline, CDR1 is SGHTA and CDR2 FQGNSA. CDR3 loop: CASSLDSSSYNEQFF. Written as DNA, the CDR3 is TGTGCCAGCAGTTTAGACAGCAGCTCCTACAATGAGCAGTTCTTC.

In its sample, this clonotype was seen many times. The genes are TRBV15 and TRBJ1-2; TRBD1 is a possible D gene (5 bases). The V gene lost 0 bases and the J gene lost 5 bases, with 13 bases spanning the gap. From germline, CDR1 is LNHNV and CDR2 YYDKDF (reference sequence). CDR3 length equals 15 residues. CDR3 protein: CATSREQGVAYGYTF. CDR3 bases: TGTGCCACCAGCAGAGAGCAGGGTGTTGCGTATGGCTACACCTTC.

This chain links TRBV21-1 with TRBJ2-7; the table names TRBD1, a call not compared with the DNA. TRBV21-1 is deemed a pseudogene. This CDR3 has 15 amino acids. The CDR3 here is CASSAPGTRGSEQYF. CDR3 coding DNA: TGTGCCAGCAGCGCCCCCGGGACCAGGGGGTCCGAGCAGTACTTC.

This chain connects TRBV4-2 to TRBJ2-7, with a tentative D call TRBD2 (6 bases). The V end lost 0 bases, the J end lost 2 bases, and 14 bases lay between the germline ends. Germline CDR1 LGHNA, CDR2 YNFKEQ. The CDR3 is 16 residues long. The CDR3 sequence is CASSQDLRLVPYEQYF. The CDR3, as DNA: TGTGCCAGCAGCCAAGATCTGCGACTAGTCCCCTACGAGCAGTACTTC.

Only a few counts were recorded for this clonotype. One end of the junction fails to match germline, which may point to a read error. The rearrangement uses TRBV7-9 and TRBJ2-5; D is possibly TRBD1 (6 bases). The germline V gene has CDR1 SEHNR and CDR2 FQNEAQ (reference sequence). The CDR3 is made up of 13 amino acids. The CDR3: CASSLPGEESQYF. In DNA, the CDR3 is TGTGCCAGCAGCCTACCAGGGGAAGAGTCCCAGTACTTC.